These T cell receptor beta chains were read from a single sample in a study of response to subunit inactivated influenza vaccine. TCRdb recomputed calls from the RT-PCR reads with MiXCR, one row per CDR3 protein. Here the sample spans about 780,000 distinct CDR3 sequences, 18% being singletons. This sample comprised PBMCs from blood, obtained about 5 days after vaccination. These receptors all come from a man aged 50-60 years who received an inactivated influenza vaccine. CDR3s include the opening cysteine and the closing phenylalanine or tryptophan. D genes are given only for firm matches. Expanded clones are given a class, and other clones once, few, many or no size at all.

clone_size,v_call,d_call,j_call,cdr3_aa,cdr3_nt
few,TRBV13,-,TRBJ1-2,CASSTRTVNYGYTF,TGTGCCAGCAGCACCCGGACAGTCAACTATGGCTACACCTTC
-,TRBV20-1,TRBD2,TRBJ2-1,CSASWTSEISEQFF,TGCAGTGCTAGCTGGACTAGCGAGATTTCTGAGCAGTTCTTC
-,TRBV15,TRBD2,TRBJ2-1,CATSRVSMAGGQYNEQFF,TGTGCCACCAGCAGAGTATCTATGGCGGGAGGCCAATACAATGAGCAGTTCTTC
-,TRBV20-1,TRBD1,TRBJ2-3,CSARETGGSTDTQYF,TGCAGTGCTAGAGAGACAGGGGGGAGCACAGATACGCAGTATTTT
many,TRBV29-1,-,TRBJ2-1,CSVGGFVRPYNEQFF,TGCAGCGTTGGCGGGTTTGTTCGGCCATACAATGAGCAGTTCTTC
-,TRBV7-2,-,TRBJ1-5,CASSPSPGLQQPQHF,TGTGCCAGCAGCCCTAGCCCAGGGTTGCAGCAGCCCCAGCATTTT
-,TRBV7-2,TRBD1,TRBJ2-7,CASSVSRDRGSYEQYF,TGTGCCAGCAGCGTAAGCCGGGACAGGGGTTCCTACGAGCAGTACTTC
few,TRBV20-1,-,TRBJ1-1,CSANGGLNTEAFF,TGCAGTGCTAACGGAGGGTTGAACACTGAAGCTTTCTTT
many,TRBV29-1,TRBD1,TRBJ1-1,CSVGQSPVPEAFF,TGCAGCGTGGGACAGAGCCCGGTTCCTGAAGCTTTCTTT
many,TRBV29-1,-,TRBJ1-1,CSVDSSRQDEAFF,TGCAGCGTTGATAGCTCGCGGCAGGATGAAGCTTTCTTT
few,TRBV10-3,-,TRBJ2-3,CAISDGGHRWDTQYF,TGTGCCATCAGTGATGGAGGACATAGATGGGATACGCAGTATTTT
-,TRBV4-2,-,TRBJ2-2,CASSPKTSGELFF,TGTGCCAGCAGCCCAAAGACTAGCGGGGAGCTGTTTTTT
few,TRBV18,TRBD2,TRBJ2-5,CASSPQLAGGETQYF,TGTGCCAGCTCACCTCAACTAGCGGGGGGTGAGACCCAGTACTTC
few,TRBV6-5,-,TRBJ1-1,CASSYGSGGTEAFF,TGTGCCAGCAGTTACGGGAGCGGTGGGACTGAAGCTTTCTTT
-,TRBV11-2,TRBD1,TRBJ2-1,CASSLRTDRVNEQFF,TGTGCCAGCAGCTTACGCACGGACAGGGTGAATGAGCAGTTCTTC
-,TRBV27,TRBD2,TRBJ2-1,CASSPWTSGASYNEQFF,TGTGCCAGCAGTCCGTGGACTAGCGGGGCATCCTACAATGAGCAGTTCTTC
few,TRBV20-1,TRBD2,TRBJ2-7,CSATVPSGGSYEQYF,TGCAGTGCTACCGTTCCTAGCGGGGGCTCCTACGAGCAGTACTTC
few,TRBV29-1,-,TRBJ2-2,CSVAPLRTGELFF,TGCAGCGTTGCCCCCTTACGCACCGGGGAGCTGTTTTTT
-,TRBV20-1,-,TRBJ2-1,CSARGQAAWGEQFF,TGCAGTGCTAGAGGACAGGCTGCCTGGGGGGAGCAGTTCTTC
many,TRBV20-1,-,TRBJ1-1,CSAGPGTEAFF,TGCAGTGCGGGCCCGGGTACTGAAGCTTTCTTT
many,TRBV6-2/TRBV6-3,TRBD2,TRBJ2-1,CASSRSSGLAGYERSYNEQFF,TGTGCCAGCAGCCGTTCTTCAGGACTAGCGGGATATGAGCGCTCCTACAATGAGCAGTTCTTC
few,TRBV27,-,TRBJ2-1,CASSFRSEPHEQFF,TGTGCCAGCAGTTTTCGCTCTGAGCCCCATGAGCAGTTCTTC
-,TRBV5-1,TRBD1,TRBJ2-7,CASGNRGGYEQYF,TGCGCCAGCGGTAACAGGGGCGGCTACGAGCAGTACTTC
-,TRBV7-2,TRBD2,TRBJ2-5,CASSLVGTSGGQETQYF,TGTGCCAGCAGCTTAGTAGGGACTAGCGGGGGCCAAGAGACCCAGTACTTC
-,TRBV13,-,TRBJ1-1,CASSPPSNTEAFF,TGTGCCAGCAGCCCCCCTTCTAACACTGAAGCTTTCTTT
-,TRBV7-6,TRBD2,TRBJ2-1,CASSLSRSGRDNEQFF,TGTGCCAGCAGCTTAAGTAGGAGCGGGAGGGACAATGAGCAGTTCTTC
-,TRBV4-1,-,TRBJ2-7,CASSQEVGSSYEQYF,TGCGCCAGCAGCCAAGAGGTCGGCAGCTCCTACGAGCAGTACTTC
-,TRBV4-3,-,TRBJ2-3,CASSQLNSRTDTQYF,TGCGCCAGCAGCCAATTAAACAGCCGCACAGATACGCAGTATTTT
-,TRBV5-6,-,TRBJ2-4,CASSSWSTGNIQYF,TGTGCCAGCAGCTCCTGGTCCACCGGGAACATTCAGTACTTC
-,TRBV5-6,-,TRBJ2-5,CASSLVGTSQETQYF,TGTGCCAGCAGCTTGGTGGGGACATCCCAAGAGACCCAGTACTTC
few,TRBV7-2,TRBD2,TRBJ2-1,CASSVTSAHNEQFF,TGTGCCAGCAGCGTTACTAGCGCGCACAATGAGCAGTTCTTC
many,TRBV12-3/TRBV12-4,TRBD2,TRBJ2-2,CASSSGLAETTGELFF,TGTGCCAGCAGTTCCGGACTAGCGGAAACTACCGGGGAGCTGTTTTTT
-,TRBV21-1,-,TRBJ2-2,CASSTQGPRNTGELFF,TGTGCCAGCAGCACCCAGGGACCGCGGAACACCGGGGAGCTGTTTTTT
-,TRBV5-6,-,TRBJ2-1,CASSSEMWGNEQFF,TGTGCCAGCAGCTCCGAAATGTGGGGGAATGAGCAGTTCTTC
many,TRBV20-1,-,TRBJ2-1,CSARDQMKNEQFF,TGCAGTGCTAGAGATCAGATGAAGAATGAGCAGTTCTTC
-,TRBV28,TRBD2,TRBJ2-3,CASSLYGGTVVDTQYF,TGTGCCAGCAGTTTATACGGGGGGACCGTGGTAGATACGCAGTATTTT
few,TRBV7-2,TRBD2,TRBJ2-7,CASSLARAGGAEQYF,TGTGCCAGCAGCTTAGCGCGAGCGGGAGGGGCCGAGCAGTACTTC
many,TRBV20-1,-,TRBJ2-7,CSAREQYYEQYF,TGCAGTGCTAGAGAGCAGTACTACGAGCAGTACTTC
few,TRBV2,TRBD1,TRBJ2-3,CASSTGTGGTDTQYF,TGTGCCAGCAGTACCGGGACAGGGGGAACAGATACGCAGTATTTT
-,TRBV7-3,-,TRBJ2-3,CASSYGGDSTDTQYF,TGTGCCAGCAGCTATGGCGGGGATAGCACAGATACGCAGTATTTT
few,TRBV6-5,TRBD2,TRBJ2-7,CASSYSPGLAFPYEQYF,TGTGCCAGCAGTTACTCCCCGGGACTAGCCTTCCCCTACGAGCAGTACTTC
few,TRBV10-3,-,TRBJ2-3,CAIRVSGSSTDTQYF,TGTGCCATCAGAGTTTCGGGGTCTAGCACAGATACGCAGTATTTT
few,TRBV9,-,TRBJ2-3,CASRGESDTQYF,TGTGCCAGCAGAGGAGAGTCAGATACGCAGTATTTT
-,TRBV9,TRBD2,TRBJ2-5,CASSVAAGYQETQYF,TGTGCCAGCAGCGTAGCAGCGGGATACCAAGAGACCCAGTACTTC
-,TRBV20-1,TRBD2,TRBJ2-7,CSAPGLAGEQYF,TGCAGTGCCCCGGGACTAGCGGGGGAGCAGTACTTC
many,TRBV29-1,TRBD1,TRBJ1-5,CSVGDRGGQPQHF,TGCAGCGTCGGGGACAGGGGAGGTCAGCCCCAGCATTTT
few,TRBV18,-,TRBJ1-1,CASSPAQGIAEAFF,TGTGCCAGCTCACCGGCACAGGGAATCGCTGAAGCTTTCTTT
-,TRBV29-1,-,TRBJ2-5,CSIISSLHQETQYF,TGCAGCATAATTAGTAGTCTACACCAAGAGACCCAGTACTTC
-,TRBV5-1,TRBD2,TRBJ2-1,CASSLPGLAGGLAYNEQFF,TGCGCCAGCAGCCTCCCGGGACTAGCGGGGGGACTAGCCTACAATGAGCAGTTCTTC
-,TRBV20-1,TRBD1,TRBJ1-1,CSARRQGATNTEAFF,TGCAGTGCTCGAAGACAGGGGGCTACGAACACTGAAGCTTTCTTT
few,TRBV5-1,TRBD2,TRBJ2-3,CASSLFAGGTDTQYF,TGCGCCAGCAGCTTGTTCGCGGGAGGCACAGATACGCAGTATTTT
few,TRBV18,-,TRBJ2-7,CASSGADSYEQYF,TGTGCCAGCTCAGGGGCAGATTCCTACGAGCAGTACTTC
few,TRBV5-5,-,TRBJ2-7,CASSQLWQGVTEQYF,TGTGCCAGCAGCCAACTGTGGCAGGGAGTAACCGAGCAGTACTTC